Each of the 7 T cell receptor beta chains below was sequenced from the same sample in a study of T cell responses to AZD1222 COVID-19 vaccine. The protocol was immunoSEQ multiplex PCR, while the TCRdb copy is restricted to in-frame clones and leaves out a portion. The sample holds about 150,000 clones, 87% seen once. The source was peripheral blood, collected on day 0 of AZD1222 vaccination. All receptors come from an adult in good health.

The J gene is TRBJ2-3, the V gene TRBV21-1; the table's D gene call, TRBD2, was not cross checked with the DNA. TRBV21-1 is given as a pseudogene. The CDR3 length is 18 residues. CDR3 nucleotides: TGTGCCAGCAGCAAAGGGGAAGGGACTAGCGTTAGCACAGATACGCAGTATTTT. Protein sequence: CASSKGEGTSVSTDTQYF.

The chain joins TRBV18 to TRBJ2-3; D gene uncertain. This CDR3 is 15 amino acids long. V was clipped by 1 base and J by 1 base, with 9 bases between them. Germline V lookup: CDR1 KGHSH, CDR2 LQKENI. The CDR3 sequence: CASSPQDLGTDTQYF. CDR3 nucleotides: TGTGCCAGCTCACCACAGGACCTTGGCACAGATACGCAGTATTTT.

V usage is TRBV4-1 and J usage is TRBJ1-1, with 8 bases identical to TRBD1. The germline V gene has CDR1 MGHRA and CDR2 YSYEKL. This CDR3 is 15 amino acids long. The ends lost 1 base at V and 6 bases at J; junction bases unmatched: 7. The CDR3 bases are TGCGCCAGCAGCCAAGGTCACAGGGGGAGTGCTGAAGCTTTCTTT. Its translation: CASSQGHRGSAEAFF.

This clone came up once. V is TRBV11-2 and J is TRBJ2-7; 10 nucleotides align to TRBD2. CDR1 and CDR2 (germline): SGHAT, FQNNGV. The CDR3 is 15 amino acids. Losses at the gene ends were 5 bases for V and 2 bases for J; bases not matched to a gene: 6. The CDR3 reads CASSPLAGVAYEQYF. CDR3 DNA sequence: TGTGCCAGCAGCCCCCTAGCGGGAGTGGCCTACGAGCAGTACTTC.

The chain has TRBV10-2 and TRBJ2-7; D might be TRBD2 (6 bases). V dropped 3 bases and J dropped 3 bases, with 15 bases sitting between them. The length of the CDR3 is 15 residues. Germline-derived CDR1 and CDR2 are WSHSY and SAAADI. This CDR3 is CASSDLTRGGYEQYF. The CDR3 DNA reads TGCGCCAGCAGTGACTTAACCCGGGGAGGCTACGAGCAGTACTTC.

The chain recombines TRBV28 with TRBJ1-3; maybe TRBD1 (6 bases). Germline loops: CDR1 MDHEN, CDR2 SYDVKM. The germline V and J ends were trimmed by 7 bases and 0 bases, with 16 bases remaining between them. This CDR3 region has 16 residues. This CDR3 is CASNIGGGHSGNTIYF. CDR3 nucleotide sequence: TGTGCCAGCAACATTGGGGGGGGGCACTCTGGAAACACCATATATTTT.

The CDR3 here is CASSPDRVNQPQHF. The CDR3 region has the DNA TGTGCCAGCAGCCCCGACAGGGTCAATCAGCCCCAGCATTTT. V gene TRBV7-2 combines with J gene TRBJ1-5, with 7 nucleotides matching TRBD1. Germline-derived CDR1 and CDR2 are SGHTA and FQGNSA. Trimming at V came to 5 bases and at J to 3 bases, leaving 4 bases not matched to a gene. The CDR3 is made up of 14 amino acids.